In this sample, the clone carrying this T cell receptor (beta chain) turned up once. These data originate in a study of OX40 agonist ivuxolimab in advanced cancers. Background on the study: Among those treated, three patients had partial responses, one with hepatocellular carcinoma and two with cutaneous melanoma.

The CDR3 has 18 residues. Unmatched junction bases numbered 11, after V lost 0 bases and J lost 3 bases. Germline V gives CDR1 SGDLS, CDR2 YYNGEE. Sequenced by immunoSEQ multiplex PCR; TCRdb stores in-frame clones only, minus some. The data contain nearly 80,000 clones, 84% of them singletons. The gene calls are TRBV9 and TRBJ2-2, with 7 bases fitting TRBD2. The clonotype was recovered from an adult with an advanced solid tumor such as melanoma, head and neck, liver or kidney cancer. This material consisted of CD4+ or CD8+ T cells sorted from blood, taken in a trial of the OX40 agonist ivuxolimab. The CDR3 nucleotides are TGTGCCAGCAGCGTAGCTCCCCCGGCTAGCGGCTACACCGGGGAGCTGTTTTTT. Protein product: CASSVAPPASGYTGELFF. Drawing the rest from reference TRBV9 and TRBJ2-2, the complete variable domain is DSGVTQTPKHLITATGQRVTLRCSPRSGDLSVYWYQQSLDQGLQFLIQYYNGEERAKGNILERFSAQQFPDLHSELNLSSLELGDSALYFCASSVAPPASGYTGELFFGEGSRLTVL.